The entry that follows covers one T cell receptor beta chain sequence. Antigen: not known. The data were taken from a study of T cell responses to AZD1222 COVID-19 vaccine. This CDR3 region has 12 residues. The ends were cut back, 4 bases at V and 10 bases at J, with 13 bases in the middle. Germline loops: CDR1 SEHNR, CDR2 FQNEAQ (reference sequence). Study-wide findings and caveats: Females outnumbered males among donors, who were mostly white British; clonal diversity was possibly underestimated. Among AZD1222 vaccinees, only six were seropositive at baseline. Vaccine-related CD4 TCRs covered spike, predominating at 160-218 and 743-854. Increases in Spike-specific TCR breadth and depth were seen after two AZD1222 doses.

TCRdb keeps only in-frame clones here, not all; method: immunoSEQ multiplex PCR. In the table there are some 97,000 clones, 92% of which are singletons. The receptor was isolated from an adult in good health. The material sequenced was peripheral blood, taken on day 0 of AZD1222 vaccination. This chain uses TRBV7-9 with TRBJ1-1; weak D call: TRBD1 (5 bases). CDR3 coding DNA: TGTGCCAGCAGCTCCACCAGGGTGAGAGCTTTCTTT. Amino acids: CASSSTRVRAFF.